This T cell receptor (beta chain) derives from a study of early T cells in non-severe SARS-CoV-2 infection. Trimming at V came to 3 bases and at J to 4 bases, leaving 6 bases not matched to a gene. The CDR3 is made up of 15 amino acids. Germline V gene data show CDR1 as SSHAT and CDR2 as FNYEAQ (reference sequence). Individual cDNA molecules received unique molecular identifiers. TCRdb reanalysed the 5' RACE reads using MiXCR and keeps one entry per CDR3 protein. The repertoire has 85,000 to 100,000 distinct CDR3 sequences, around a sixth of them found once; the top ten carry around 1.3%. The chain uses TRBV7-7 and TRBJ2-3; 8 bases align to TRBD2. Sequencing used whole blood. This clonotype was obtained from an adult who was a healthcare worker with PCR-confirmed SARS-CoV-2 infection or an uninfected control (not recorded which). The CDR3 bases are TGTGCCAGCAGCTTGCACGGGAGGGCCTCAGATACGCAGTATTTT. Its translation: CASSLHGRASDTQYF.